Detailed here is one T cell receptor beta chain. This sample is part of a study of blood T cell repertoires in COVID-19. Study overall: The United States, Italy and Spain provided the acute and convalescent COVID-19 samples. PBMCs, B-cell-depleted T cells, or T cells provided the cDNA or gDNA that made up the material.

V was trimmed by 4 bases and J by 4 bases, leaving 10 bases between them. This CDR3 comprises 13 residues. Germline assignment: CDR1 SGHAT and CDR2 FQDESV (reference sequence). In the source study's methods: Reference gene primer amplification gave nucleated cell count estimates. The data were produced by immunoSEQ multiplex PCR, yet TCRdb's version contains in-frame clones alone and is incomplete. V and J calls and clone size are those listed in that table; D and trimming were worked out from the DNA. Seen here are under 150,000 clones, 65% to 90% observed once, and the top ten hold under 13%. The sequence was collected from a man older than 75 with acute or convalescent COVID-19. Material: peripheral blood. The V call is TRBV11-1, the J call TRBJ1-1; D may be TRBD1 (6 bases). CDR3 sequence reads: CASSYRVGTEAFF. The CDR3 DNA is TGTGCCAGCAGCTACAGGGTAGGCACTGAAGCTTTCTTT.